This T cell receptor beta chain was identified in a study of blood T cell repertoires in COVID-19. Study context: PBMCs, B-cell-depleted T cells, or T cells were the source of the cDNA or gDNA that made up the material.

CDR1 and CDR2 (germline): SGDLS, YYNGEE. V lost 2 bases, J lost 7 bases, and 7 bases stayed unmatched. The CDR3 loop spans 14 amino acids. Profiled with immunoSEQ multiplex PCR; TCRdb holds only in-frame clones, not every one. Among more than 95,000 clones listed, 88% were seen once. This clonotype originated in a human donor in a cohort sampled during active COVID-19. This sequence joins TRBV9 and TRBJ2-5, with 8 bases identical to TRBD2. The sequenced sample was peripheral blood. The CDR3 here is CASSVFSGVGTQYF. CDR3 nucleotides: TGTGCCAGCAGCGTGTTTAGCGGGGTTGGGACCCAGTACTTC.